Presented here are 8 T cell receptor beta chains from one specimen sequenced in a study of neoadjuvant anti-PD-1 for oral cavity cancer. TCRdb's table, derived via immunoSEQ multiplex PCR, lists solely in-frame clones and lacks some. This table has tens of thousands of clones, 65% to 80% appearing once. The starting material was PBMCs, obtained before nivolumab (anti-PD-1) treatment. The receptors were gathered from a person aged 40 to 85 with oral cavity squamous cell carcinoma.

The V and J genes are TRBV5-1 and TRBJ1-1; no definite D call. CDR3 length equals 15 residues. V lost 1 base, J lost 1 base, and 11 bases lay in between. CDR1 and CDR2 from the germline V gene are SGHRS and YFSETQ. The chain's CDR3 is CASSLNPEKNTEAFF. CDR3 in DNA: TGCGCCAGCAGCTTGAATCCAGAGAAGAACACTGAAGCTTTCTTT.

This clone was picked up a small number of times. A junction end diverges from the germline sequence, so it may reflect a read error. The V and J genes are TRBV27 and TRBJ1-3; D may be TRBD1 (6 bases). The CDR3 length is 12 residues. The V gene's germline CDR1 is MNHEY and CDR2 SMNVEV (reference sequence). The CDR3 region is CATLITSRGEGF. CDR3 DNA: TGTGCCACCTTGATCACGTCGAGGGGGGAAGGATTT.

This clone appeared once. This chain joins TRBV27 and TRBJ1-5; perhaps TRBD1 as D (6 bases). The CDR3 sequence is 12 residues long. The V gene's germline CDR1 is MNHEY and CDR2 SMNVEV (reference sequence). V was cut by 6 bases and J by 5 bases, with 8 bases left in between. The CDR3 sequence is CASRQGDQPQHF. The CDR3 DNA reads as TGTGCCAGCAGACAGGGCGATCAGCCCCAGCATTTT.

The V gene is TRBV4-1, the J gene TRBJ1-3; D remains ambiguous. V gave up 1 base and J gave up 0 bases, with 10 bases separating them. The CDR3 is 16 amino acids. Germline CDR1 MGHRA, CDR2 YSYEKL. This CDR3 reads CASSQVAGPSGNTIYF. CDR3 nucleotide sequence: TGCGCCAGCAGCCAAGTTGCGGGCCCCTCTGGAAACACCATATATTTT.

The chain is built from TRBV2 and TRBJ2-3; 8 bases are shared with TRBD1. Losses at the gene ends were 3 bases for V and 2 bases for J; bases not matched to a gene: 4. Per the germline V gene, CDR1 is SNHLY and CDR2 is FYNNEI. The CDR3 sequence is 15 residues long. DNA of the CDR3: TGTGCCAGCAGTGACAGGGACAGGATCACAGATACGCAGTATTTT. It codes for CASSDRDRITDTQYF.

This chain joins TRBV5-5 and TRBJ2-6, with TRBD2 identical over 10 bases. Germline trimming cut 6 bases from V and 1 base from J; bases unmatched to any gene: 4. Germline CDR1 reads SGHKS; CDR2 reads YYEKEE (reference sequence). This CDR3 contains 16 residues. CDR3 region: CASTSGSSSGANVLTF. In DNA, the CDR3 is TGTGCCAGCACTAGCGGGAGCTCATCTGGGGCCAACGTCCTGACTTTC.

The chain recombines TRBV11-2 with TRBJ2-5, with 7 bases matching TRBD2. The V gene's germline CDR1 is SGHAT and CDR2 FQNNGV. This CDR3 is 15 amino acids long. V trimming: 2 bases; J trimming: 1 base; junction bases outside the gene matches: 4. For the CDR3, the DNA is TGTGCCAGCAGCTTAACTTGGGGGGGCCAAGAGACCCAGTACTTC. As protein: CASSLTWGGQETQYF.

This clone was counted between two and nine times. The chain employs TRBV13 and TRBJ1-1, with 7 bases aligning to TRBD1. The junction had 17 bases not matched to a gene; V was cut back by 6 bases and J by 1 base. Germline values: CDR1 PRHDT, CDR2 FYEKMQ (reference sequence). This CDR3 has 18 residues. CDR3: CASSSLGQALRRNTEAFF. The CDR3 nucleotides read TGTGCCAGCAGTTCCCTCGGACAGGCTCTGAGAAGGAACACTGAAGCTTTCTTT.